Listed here are 32 T cell receptor beta chains from one sample, sequenced in a study of T cells in Graves' hyperthyroidism and ophthalmopathy (dated by TCRdb to between 2019 and 2020). The library was built by means of multiplex PCR. The sequencing machine was an Illumina HiSeq 2000. TCR beta CDR3 regions were amplified from RNA transcripts. The TCR CDR3 was subjected to a first round of RT-PCR using the HTBI primer set and the Qiagen OneStep RT-PCR kit. TCRdb took the public reads, trimmed them with fastp at Q25, ran MiXCR for clone calling and kept in-frame beta chains. One record per CDR3 amino acid sequence lists the most common genes and DNA. This sample is represented by roughly 400,000 distinct CDR3 sequences; just under 25% of them were singletons. The leading ten clones occupy roughly 80% of the sample. Sequenced input: blood. The source is a man aged 50 to 59 with Graves' hyperthyroidism.

The chain is built from TRBV28 and TRBJ1-4, with a tentative D call TRBD1 (5 bases). V was shortened by 6 bases and J by 7 bases, with 21 bases between the two germline ends. CDR3 length: 16 residues. Per the germline V gene, CDR1 is MDHEN and CDR2 is SYDVKM. CDR3 in amino acids: CASSLPLGVVGEKLFF. For the CDR3, the DNA is TGTGCCAGCAGCCTACCTTTAGGGGTAGTGGGTGAAAAACTGTTTTTT. Drawing the rest from reference TRBV28 and TRBJ1-4, the complete variable domain is DVKVTQSSRYLVKRTGEKVFLECVQDMDHENMFWYRQDPGLGLRLIYFSYDVKMKEKGDIPEGYSVSREKKERFSLILESASTNQTSMYLCASSLPLGVVGEKLFFGSGTQLSVL.

This clonotype was detected ten times or more. Here the CDR3 reads CASSLLPSGGYNEQFF. DNA of the CDR3: TGTGCCAGCAGTTTATTACCTAGCGGGGGCTACAATGAGCAGTTCTTC. The chain couples TRBV28 to TRBJ2-1; 10 bases are a match to TRBD2. With V trimmed by 1 base and J by 3 bases, 3 bases remained unmatched. This CDR3 has 16 residues. The germline CDR1 and CDR2 sequences are MDHEN and SYDVKM.

V usage is TRBV7-9 and J usage is TRBJ1-2; 8 positions match TRBD1. CDR1 SEHNR and CDR2 FQNEAQ come from the germline V gene (reference sequence). The V segment lost 5 bases and the J segment 8 bases; nucleotides outside the gene matches: 10. The CDR3 has 14 residues. The CDR3, as DNA: TGTGCCAGCAGCCAAGGGACAGGACCTGTCGGCTACACCTTC. Translated: CASSQGTGPVGYTF.

This clonotype showed up many times. The V gene is TRBV7-9, the J gene TRBJ1-2; D gene ambiguous. This CDR3 comprises 12 residues. In germline, CDR1 is SEHNR, CDR2 FQNEAQ (reference sequence). Trimming removed 2 bases from V and 7 bases from J, with 8 bases in between. This CDR3 is CASSLLGSGYTF. CDR3 DNA: TGTGCCAGCAGCTTATTGGGGTCTGGCTACACCTTC.

The rearrangement uses TRBV12-3 or TRBV12-4 and TRBJ1-5, with D perhaps TRBD1 (5 bases). The CDR3 contains 13 residues. Trimming removed 6 bases from V and 5 bases from J, with 11 bases in between. CDR3 region: CASRRDGDQPQHF. CDR3 nucleotide sequence: TGTGCCAGCAGACGGGACGGGGATCAGCCCCAGCATTTT.

Worth noting for this clonotype: A read error may explain this, as a much larger clone is one base away. CDR3 nucleotide sequence: TGTGCCAGCAGTCTCCAGGGGGCCGTCACTGAAGCTTTCTTT. Protein sequence: CASSLQGAVTEAFF. The chain combines TRBV12-3 or TRBV12-4 with TRBJ1-1; 8 nucleotides match TRBD1. Trimming at V came to 5 bases and at J to 4 bases, leaving 6 bases not matched to a gene. CDR3 size: 14 residues.

This clonotype showed up just a few times. The chain combines TRBV27 with TRBJ1-5, with TRBD1 as a possible D gene (6 bases). V lost 8 bases and J 7 bases, leaving 15 bases between the germline ends. The CDR3 runs 13 residues. Germline values: CDR1 MNHEY, CDR2 SMNVEV (reference sequence). CDR3 sequence: CASSQGSSQPQHF. The CDR3 DNA reads as TGTGCCAGCTCACAGGGAAGTTCACAGCCCCAGCATTTT.

V is TRBV20-1 and J is TRBJ2-7, with D hard to call. Per the germline V gene, CDR1 is DFQATT and CDR2 is SNEGSKA (reference sequence). Trimming took off 3 bases at V and 2 bases at J, with 11 bases between the two ends. The CDR3 is made up of 13 amino acids. The CDR3 here is CSARAGSTYEQYF. As DNA, the CDR3 is TGCAGTGCTAGGGCCGGGTCAACCTACGAGCAGTACTTC.

This clonotype was counted ten times or more. The rearrangement uses TRBV7-3 and TRBJ2-3; D remains ambiguous. This CDR3 is built from 10 residues. Germline CDR1 SGHTA, CDR2 FQGTGA. V was shortened by 8 bases and J by 4 bases, with 4 bases between the two germline ends. The CDR3, as DNA: TGTGCCAGCGAGGCAGATACGCAGTATTTT. It encodes CASEADTQYF.

V is TRBV10-3 and J is TRBJ1-5; D might be TRBD1 (5 bases). CDR1 ENHRY and CDR2 SYGVKD come from the germline V gene. CDR3 length: 14 amino acids. The V end lost 9 bases, the J end lost 7 bases, and 19 bases lay between the germline ends. The CDR3 nucleotides read TGTGCCATTTCCACGGGATCCCGGGGGCAGCCCCAGCATTTT. Translation: CAISTGSRGQPQHF.

Comment on this clonotype: A much larger clone is a single base away; this may be a read error. The chain has TRBV2 and TRBJ2-3; 9 positions agree with TRBD2. Germline loops: CDR1 SNHLY, CDR2 FYNNEI. V lost 4 bases to trimming and J lost 1 base; unmatched junction nucleotides: 3. This CDR3 is built from 15 residues. The CDR3 sequence is CASSVAGGGTDTQYF. CDR3 in DNA: TGTGCCAGCAGTGTGGCGGGAGGGGGCACAGATACGCAGTATTTT.

The chain joins TRBV6-1 to TRBJ2-5; D is perhaps TRBD1 (6 bases). The CDR3 length is 12 residues. Germline values: CDR1 MNHNS, CDR2 SASEGT. V was shortened by 7 bases and J by 5 bases, with 11 bases between the two germline ends. The DNA for the CDR3 is TGTGCCAGCACCATGAGGGGGGAGACCCAGTACTTC. Translation gives CASTMRGETQYF.

This clonotype came up once. A much larger clone is a single base away; this may be a read error. The rearrangement uses TRBV2 and TRBJ1-2; TRBD1 is a possible D gene (6 bases). Germline V lookup: CDR1 SNHLY, CDR2 FYNNEI. The CDR3 has 15 amino acids. CDR3 sequence reads: CARSEMTGAFYGYTF. CDR3 DNA sequence: TGTGCCAGGAGTGAAATGACAGGCGCATTCTATGGCTACACCTTC.

This clonotype was seen more than once but under ten times. The chain joins TRBV20-1 to TRBJ2-2, with 15 bases matching TRBD2. This CDR3 is 18 amino acids long. From germline, CDR1 is DFQATT and CDR2 SNEGSKA (reference sequence). V dropped 0 bases and J dropped 5; count of bases not matched to a gene: 7. The CDR3, as DNA: TGCAGTGCTAGAGATAGGACTAGCGGGAGGGGGGGAACCGGGGAGCTGTTTTTT. It translates to CSARDRTSGRGGTGELFF.

This clonotype was observed many times. J is TRBJ2-5 and V is TRBV2; 9 bases fit TRBD2. Germline CDR1 reads SNHLY; CDR2 reads FYNNEI. CDR3 length: 15 amino acids. The junction had 3 bases not matched to a gene; V was cut back by 1 base and J by 3 bases. CDR3 amino acids: CASSEGVAGEETQYF. CDR3 sequence (DNA): TGTGCCAGCAGTGAAGGGGTAGCGGGAGAAGAGACCCAGTACTTC. Full variable domain (remainder filled in from reference TRBV2 and TRBJ2-5): EPEVTQTPSHQVTQMGQEVILRCVPISNHLYFYWYRQILGQKVEFLVSFYNNEISEKSEIFDDQFSVERPDGSNFTLKIRSTKLEDSAMYFCASSEGVAGEETQYFGPGTRLLVL.

This clonotype turned up a few times. The genes are TRBV28 and TRBJ1-6, with 11 bases lining up with TRBD1. V lost 3 bases to trimming and J lost 8 bases; unmatched junction nucleotides: 9. The CDR3 extends over 17 amino acids. Germline CDR1 and CDR2: MDHEN and SYDVKM. The CDR3 protein is CASSFAGTGGPHSPLHF. In DNA form, the CDR3 reads TGTGCCAGCAGTTTCGCTGGGACAGGGGGTCCACATTCACCCCTCCACTTT.

The chain uses TRBV7-8 and TRBJ2-5; D remains unclear. Germline lookup yields CDR1 SGHVS and CDR2 FQNEAQ. The CDR3 covers 14 residues. V lost 3 bases to trimming and J lost 5 bases, with 13 bases between them. This CDR3 reads CASSFSGTAETQYF. The CDR3 DNA is TGTGCCAGCAGCTTCTCTGGAACAGCGGAGACCCAGTACTTC. The full variable domain, in which reference TRBV7-8 and TRBJ2-5 provide the parts outside the CDR3, is GAGVSQSPRYKVAKRGQDVALRCDPISGHVSLFWYQQALGQGPEFLTYFQNEAQLDKSGLPSDRFFAERPEGSVSTLKIQRTQQEDSAVYLCASSFSGTAETQYFGPGTRLLVL.

This clonotype was detected ten times or more. The gene calls are TRBV7-9 and TRBJ2-1, with 12 bases fitting TRBD2. After removal of 3 bases from V and 13 bases from J, the junction contained 13 bases not matched to a gene. This CDR3 has 16 residues. Per germline, CDR1 SEHNR and CDR2 FQNEAQ (reference sequence). The CDR3 spells CASSFTRSTSGSSQFF. The CDR3 DNA reads as TGTGCCAGCAGCTTCACTCGTTCGACTAGCGGGAGTAGCCAGTTCTTC.

The table lists this clonotype with many counts. V gene TRBV7-3 combines with J gene TRBJ2-1; 12 bases are shared with TRBD2. CDR1 and CDR2 from the germline V gene are SGHTA and FQGTGA. The CDR3 extends over 14 amino acids. V gave up 5 bases and J gave up 8 bases; unmatched junction bases: 4. CDR3 sequence reads: CASSLTSGRYEQFF. For the CDR3, the DNA is TGTGCCAGCAGCCTGACTAGCGGGAGATATGAGCAGTTCTTC.

This clonotype was observed at least ten times. The junction and the germline gene differ at one end; a read error may be behind it. The rearrangement joins TRBV7-9 to TRBJ2-7; 10 nucleotides line up with TRBD2. This CDR3 is built from 14 residues. Germline assignment: CDR1 SEHNR and CDR2 FQNEAQ (reference sequence). CDR3 sequence: CASSLAGEVFEQYF. The CDR3 nucleotides are TGTGCCAGCAGCCTAGCGGGAGAGGTTTTCGAGCAGTACTTC.

This clonotype was found a few times. Given a much more abundant clone one base away, this may be a read error. The gene calls are TRBV12-3 or TRBV12-4 and TRBJ2-1; no clear D gene. This CDR3 is built from 12 residues. The DNA for the CDR3 is TGTGCCAGCGGTTTAAACCCCAATGAGCAGTTCTTC. This codes for CASGLNPNEQFF.

This chain connects TRBV5-6 to TRBJ1-4; a weak D match, TRBD1 (6 bases). V shed 4 bases and J shed 8 bases, with 9 bases lying between them. The CDR3 sequence is 12 residues long. CDR1 and CDR2 from the germline V gene are SGHDT and YYEEEE. The CDR3 loop is CASSAGTEKLFF. CDR3 nucleotide sequence: TGTGCCAGCAGCGCGGGGACAGAAAAACTGTTTTTT.

In its sample, this clonotype was seen many times. This chain links TRBV6-1 with TRBJ2-7; TRBD2 agrees at 8 bases. The length of the CDR3 is 14 residues. The V and J ends lost 6 bases and 4 bases, in that order; junction bases with no gene match: 8. The germline CDR1 and CDR2 sequences are MNHNS and SASEGT. The CDR3 DNA sequence: TGTGCCAGCAGCCAAAGCGGGAGAAAGTACGAGCAGTACTTC. It encodes CASSQSGRKYEQYF.

The chain recombines TRBV12-3 or TRBV12-4 with TRBJ2-1; D gene uncertain. The CDR3 is made up of 14 amino acids. With 1 base removed from V and 3 bases from J, the gap between germline ends came to 7 bases. This chain's CDR3 is CASSLGTIYNEQFF. CDR3 coding DNA: TGTGCCAGCAGTTTAGGGACGATCTACAATGAGCAGTTCTTC.

On this clonotype: A read error may be the cause here, since a much bigger clone is one base away. The conserved phenylalanine or tryptophan normally closing the CDR3 is absent here, so this likely arose from a read error. The chain employs TRBV6-1 and TRBJ2-7; 8 bases align to TRBD2. The junction had 8 bases not matched to a gene; V was cut back by 7 bases and J by 3 bases. This CDR3 has 14 amino acids. Germline lookup yields CDR1 MNHNS and CDR2 SASEGT. The CDR3 coding sequence is TGTGCCAGCACCCTACTAGCGGAGAGCTACGAGCAGTACCTC. The encoded protein is CASTLLAESYEQYL.

This clonotype came up a few times. The V and J genes are TRBV12-3 or TRBV12-4 and TRBJ2-1; D is perhaps TRBD2 (6 bases). The CDR3 consists of 13 residues. V was cut by 3 bases and J by 8 bases, with 11 bases left in between. Here the CDR3 reads CASSFTSRHEQFF. CDR3 DNA: TGTGCCAGCAGTTTTACTAGCCGCCATGAGCAGTTCTTC.

This clonotype was seen a few times. V usage is TRBV20-1 and J usage is TRBJ1-4; 10 bases line up with TRBD1. The CDR3 sequence is 14 residues long. The V gene's germline CDR1 is DFQATT and CDR2 SNEGSKA (reference sequence). The CDR3 sequence: CNRKDRGRFEKLFF. In DNA, the CDR3 is TGCAACAGAAAAGACAGGGGGCGGTTTGAAAAACTGTTTTTT.

This clonotype was recorded many times. CDR3: CASSKTGGTEAFF. CDR3 in DNA: TGTGCCAGCAGTAAGACAGGGGGCACTGAAGCTTTCTTT. V gene TRBV12-3 or TRBV12-4 combines with J gene TRBJ1-1; 9 nucleotides agree with TRBD1. The CDR3 extends over 13 amino acids. The V gene end was trimmed by 5 bases and the J gene end by 4 bases; junction bases not matched to a gene: 2.

This clonotype has a handful of counts. CDR3 amino acids: CASSQEGSIHEQYF. The CDR3 DNA sequence: TGTGCCAGCAGCCAAGAGGGTAGTATTCACGAGCAGTACTTC. V and J are TRBV11-2 and TRBJ2-7; weak D call: TRBD2 (5 bases). The CDR3 is 14 amino acids. The germline gives CDR1 SGHAT, CDR2 FQNNGV. V gave up 5 bases and J gave up 5 bases, with 16 bases separating them.

This clonotype was counted ten times or more. The chain links TRBV12-3 or TRBV12-4 to TRBJ2-7; D remains unclear. Trimming removed 2 bases at V and 1 base at J, with 15 bases between. The CDR3 consists of 16 residues. The DNA of the CDR3 is TGTGCCAGCAGTTTATCCCTTGGGGTGGGATCCTACGAGCAGTACTTC. It is translated as CASSLSLGVGSYEQYF.

The chain joins TRBV7-9 to TRBJ1-5; D possibly corresponds to TRBD1 (6 bases). V shed 5 bases and J shed 9 bases, with 20 bases lying between them. The CDR3 totals 15 residues. Germline V gene sequence: CDR1 SEHNR, CDR2 FQNEAQ (reference sequence). The CDR3 spells CASSPEAGVWGPQHF. The CDR3 bases are TGTGCCAGCAGCCCGGAGGCAGGGGTGTGGGGGCCCCAGCATTTT.

This clonotype has at least ten counts. The chain uses TRBV12-3 or TRBV12-4 and TRBJ2-3, with D uncertain. This CDR3 has 14 residues. The ends were cut back, 2 bases at V and 0 bases at J, with 6 bases in the middle. The CDR3 DNA reads TGTGCCAGCAGTTTACGGGCTAGCACAGATACGCAGTATTTT. It yields the protein CASSLRASTDTQYF.